The clone carrying this T cell receptor beta chain was seen many times. The data were taken from a study of tumor-infiltrating lymphocytes in oesophageal squamous cell carcinoma. TCRdb processed the PCR reads anew with MiXCR; each CDR3 protein has one entry. Seen here are 19,000 or so distinct CDR3 sequences, 30% to 50% observed once, and the top ten hold 6% to 7%. The CDR3 is made up of 13 amino acids. V was pared by 2 bases and J by 7 bases, with 9 bases between. Germline V gene data show CDR1 as SGHRS and CDR2 as YFSETQ. This clonotype was obtained from a male donor with esophageal squamous cell carcinoma. The sequenced sample consisted of blood. The genes are TRBV5-1 and TRBJ2-2; D unclear. The CDR3 DNA follows: TGCGCCAGCAGCTTACAAGTCGGCGGGGAGCTGTTTTTT. This translates into CASSLQVGGELFF.